These T cell receptor beta chains were read from a single sample in a study of cytomegalovirus exposure and HLA in healthy donors. Libraries were prepared by immunoSEQ multiplex PCR; TCRdb keeps only in-frame clonotypes and omits some of them. The sample has 240,000 or so clones; over 70% are singletons. Sequencing used PBMCs. The origin of the receptors is a woman aged 55-75 years in good health and CMV-seropositive. CDR3s include the opening cysteine and the closing phenylalanine or tryptophan. Each record gives: D gene, clone size, J gene, V gene, CDR3 DNA, CDR3 protein. D genes are given only for firm matches. Clone size is given for some rows only: seen once, a few or many times, or a class if the clone is expanded.

>.|.|TRBJ2-7|TRBV6-1
TGTGCCAGCAGTGCGTCAGCGGTTACCTACGAGCAGTACTTC
CASSASAVTYEQYF
>TRBD1|.|TRBJ1-4|TRBV5-1
TGCGCCAGCAGCTTGGGGGGCACGGGACAGCCTAATGAAAAACTGTTTTTT
CASSLGGTGQPNEKLFF
>.|.|TRBJ2-7|TRBV5-1
TGCGCCAGCAGCTCGGAGGGTGTGTACAGCTCCTACGAGCAGTACTTC
CASSSEGVYSSYEQYF
>.|.|TRBJ1-5|TRBV10-2
TGCGCCAGCAGTGAGTCAACAGCTAATCAGCCCCAGCATTTT
CASSESTANQPQHF
>TRBD2|.|TRBJ2-5|TRBV5-1
TGCGCCAGCAGCTTGGTGTCAGCGGGAAGGACCCAGTACTTC
CASSLVSAGRTQYF
>TRBD2|.|TRBJ2-7|TRBV11-2
TGTGCCAGCAGCTTCCGAATGGGAGCGGGAGTCTTTCACGAGCAGTACTTC
CASSFRMGAGVFHEQYF
>.|few|TRBJ2-1|TRBV9
TGTGCCAGCAGCGTAGTGTCGGGAGACTACAATGAGCAGTTCTTC
CASSVVSGDYNEQFF
>.|.|TRBJ1-2|TRBV19
TGTGCCAGTAGCCCACGACAAGGGCGGGTCTATGGCTACACCTTC
CASSPRQGRVYGYTF
>.|.|TRBJ2-3|TRBV27
TGTGCCAGCAGTTTAATGCCTGGCAGGGTTGCTGAGTATTTT
CASSLMPGRVAEYF
>.|.|TRBJ1-1|TRBV6-5
TGTGCCAGCAGTTTTAACAGGTTACCGAACACTGAAGCTTTCTTT
CASSFNRLPNTEAFF
>.|.|TRBJ1-1|TRBV4-1
TGCGCCAGCAGCACCTCTGGGGCAAGAAGTATGGAAGCTTTCTTT
CASSTSGARSMEAFF
>.|.|TRBJ2-1|TRBV5-1
TGCGCCAGCAGCTTGGACAGCTACAATGAGCAGTTCTTC
CASSLDSYNEQFF
>.|.|TRBJ2-1|TRBV19
TGTGCCAGTAGTATATCTAGCCCAAGCTCCTACAATGAGCAGTTCTTC
CASSISSPSSYNEQFF
>TRBD1|.|TRBJ1-1|TRBV28
TGTGCCAGCAGTCTCGACAGGGAGGCTTTCTTT
CASSLDREAFF
>.|.|TRBJ2-7|TRBV7-9
TGTTCCAGCAGCCTCTCCTACGAGCAGTACTTC
CSSSLSYEQYF
>.|once|TRBJ2-1|TRBV11-2
TGTGCCAGCAGCTCCTGGGGGGGCATATACAATGAGCAGTTCTTC
CASSSWGGIYNEQFF
>.|.|TRBJ2-5|TRBV5-1
TGCGCCAGCAGCTGGGGGGGGCTGGAAGAGACCCAGTACTTC
CASSWGGLEETQYF
>.|.|TRBJ1-5|TRBV11-2
TGTGCCAGCAGCTTGGGGGGGGTCAACAATCAGCCCCAGCATTTT
CASSLGGVNNQPQHF
>.|.|TRBJ2-7|TRBV2
TGTGCCAGCCTACTTGGCTACGAGCAGTACTTC
CASLLGYEQYF
>.|few|TRBJ2-2|TRBV5-1
TGCGCCACCCCACGGCCGGGTGGCCCCTCCGGGGAGCTGTTTTTT
CATPRPGGPSGELFF
>.|.|TRBJ1-2|TRBV28
TGTGCCAGCAGTCCCCTCCCCGAGGGCTACACCTTC
CASSPLPEGYTF
>TRBD2|.|TRBJ2-1|TRBV6-4
TGTGCCAGCAGTCTTGCTAGCGGGCAATACAATGAGCAGTTCTTC
CASSLASGQYNEQFF
>.|.|TRBJ2-7|TRBV6-1
TGTGCCAGTCTATCCGGGACATCCTCCTACGAGCAGTACTTC
CASLSGTSSYEQYF
>TRBD1|few|TRBJ1-2|TRBV19
TGTGCCAGTAGTATAGAGTGGACAGGGCTTCGCTACACCTTC
CASSIEWTGLRYTF
>.|.|TRBJ1-1|TRBV29-1
TGCAGCGTTGTTGGGCATTTGAACACTGAAGCTTTCTTT
CSVVGHLNTEAFF
>TRBD2|.|TRBJ2-1|TRBV14
TGTGCCAGCAGCCAAGAACTCGGGAGGGCCCGGAATGAGCAGTTCTTC
CASSQELGRARNEQFF
>.|.|TRBJ2-6|TRBV30
TGTGCCTGGTGCCCTAGGCGGGGGCTTAGGGGGGCCAACGTCCTGACTTTC
CAWCPRRGLRGANVLTF
>TRBD2|.|TRBJ2-1|TRBV11-3
TGTGCCAGCAGCTTAGATAGCGGGGTCAACAATGAGCAGTTCTTC
CASSLDSGVNNEQFF
>TRBD1|.|TRBJ1-1|TRBV28
TGTGCCAGCAGTACACCCGGGACAGGGGGCCGTACTGAAGCTTTCTTT
CASSTPGTGGRTEAFF
>.|.|TRBJ1-1|TRBV6-6
TGTGCCAGCACTCCTCACGGGGGGAACACTGAAGCTTTCTTT
CASTPHGGNTEAFF
>TRBD1|.|TRBJ1-2|TRBV5-1
TGCGCCAGCAGCTTGGCCGCCCAGGGGGCGGGCACCTTC
CASSLAAQGAGTF
>.|.|TRBJ1-3|TRBV5-1
TGCGCCAGCAGCTTGGAATCAGGGTCCGGAAACACCATATATTTT
CASSLESGSGNTIYF
>.|.|TRBJ2-7|TRBV6-6
TGTGCCAGCAGTTACCCCCGGGGAGGTCGCTACGAGCAGTACTTC
CASSYPRGGRYEQYF
>TRBD2|.|TRBJ2-3|TRBV9
TGTGCCAGCAGCGTAGCTACGACTAGCGGTTCGAGCACAGATACGCAGTATTTT
CASSVATTSGSSTDTQYF
>TRBD1|.|TRBJ2-1|TRBV9
TGTGCCAGCAGCGGGCGGGACAGGGGGTACAATGAGCAGTTCTTC
CASSGRDRGYNEQFF
>.|.|TRBJ1-1|TRBV27
TGTGCCAGCAGTTTAAGCTACAGGGCGGGCACTGAAGCTTTCTTT
CASSLSYRAGTEAFF